The clone carrying this T cell receptor beta chain came up many times. Its antigen is as yet unknown. Germline values: CDR1 ENHRY, CDR2 SYGVKD. V was trimmed by 8 bases and J by 2 bases, leaving 21 bases between them. The CDR3 runs to 16 residues. The data belong to a study of identical twins. Study-wide results and caveats: Researchers caution that invariant MAIT and iNKT cells could partly confound zero-insertion analyses. For cord blood, abundant beta clonotypes had fewer insertions, unlike memory repertoires, which showed none. Out-of-frame alpha sequences shared between twins exhibited an excess of low generation probability. Conclusions came from cross-sectional statistical analysis, not from following the same donors.

TCRdb independently ran MiXCR on the 5' RACE reads; one entry per CDR3 protein. This sample yields around 240,000 distinct CDR3 sequences, of which roughly a tenth are seen a single time; 9% to 10% belongs to the top ten. Sample: memory T cells sorted from blood. The sequence derives from a man over 45 in good health. The J gene is TRBJ2-5, the V gene TRBV10-3; the D call may be TRBD1 or TRBD2 (5 bases each). Here the CDR3 reads CAIGNGDPFQQETQYF. The CDR3 coding sequence is TGTGCCATCGGTAACGGGGACCCCTTCCAACAAGAGACCCAGTACTTC.